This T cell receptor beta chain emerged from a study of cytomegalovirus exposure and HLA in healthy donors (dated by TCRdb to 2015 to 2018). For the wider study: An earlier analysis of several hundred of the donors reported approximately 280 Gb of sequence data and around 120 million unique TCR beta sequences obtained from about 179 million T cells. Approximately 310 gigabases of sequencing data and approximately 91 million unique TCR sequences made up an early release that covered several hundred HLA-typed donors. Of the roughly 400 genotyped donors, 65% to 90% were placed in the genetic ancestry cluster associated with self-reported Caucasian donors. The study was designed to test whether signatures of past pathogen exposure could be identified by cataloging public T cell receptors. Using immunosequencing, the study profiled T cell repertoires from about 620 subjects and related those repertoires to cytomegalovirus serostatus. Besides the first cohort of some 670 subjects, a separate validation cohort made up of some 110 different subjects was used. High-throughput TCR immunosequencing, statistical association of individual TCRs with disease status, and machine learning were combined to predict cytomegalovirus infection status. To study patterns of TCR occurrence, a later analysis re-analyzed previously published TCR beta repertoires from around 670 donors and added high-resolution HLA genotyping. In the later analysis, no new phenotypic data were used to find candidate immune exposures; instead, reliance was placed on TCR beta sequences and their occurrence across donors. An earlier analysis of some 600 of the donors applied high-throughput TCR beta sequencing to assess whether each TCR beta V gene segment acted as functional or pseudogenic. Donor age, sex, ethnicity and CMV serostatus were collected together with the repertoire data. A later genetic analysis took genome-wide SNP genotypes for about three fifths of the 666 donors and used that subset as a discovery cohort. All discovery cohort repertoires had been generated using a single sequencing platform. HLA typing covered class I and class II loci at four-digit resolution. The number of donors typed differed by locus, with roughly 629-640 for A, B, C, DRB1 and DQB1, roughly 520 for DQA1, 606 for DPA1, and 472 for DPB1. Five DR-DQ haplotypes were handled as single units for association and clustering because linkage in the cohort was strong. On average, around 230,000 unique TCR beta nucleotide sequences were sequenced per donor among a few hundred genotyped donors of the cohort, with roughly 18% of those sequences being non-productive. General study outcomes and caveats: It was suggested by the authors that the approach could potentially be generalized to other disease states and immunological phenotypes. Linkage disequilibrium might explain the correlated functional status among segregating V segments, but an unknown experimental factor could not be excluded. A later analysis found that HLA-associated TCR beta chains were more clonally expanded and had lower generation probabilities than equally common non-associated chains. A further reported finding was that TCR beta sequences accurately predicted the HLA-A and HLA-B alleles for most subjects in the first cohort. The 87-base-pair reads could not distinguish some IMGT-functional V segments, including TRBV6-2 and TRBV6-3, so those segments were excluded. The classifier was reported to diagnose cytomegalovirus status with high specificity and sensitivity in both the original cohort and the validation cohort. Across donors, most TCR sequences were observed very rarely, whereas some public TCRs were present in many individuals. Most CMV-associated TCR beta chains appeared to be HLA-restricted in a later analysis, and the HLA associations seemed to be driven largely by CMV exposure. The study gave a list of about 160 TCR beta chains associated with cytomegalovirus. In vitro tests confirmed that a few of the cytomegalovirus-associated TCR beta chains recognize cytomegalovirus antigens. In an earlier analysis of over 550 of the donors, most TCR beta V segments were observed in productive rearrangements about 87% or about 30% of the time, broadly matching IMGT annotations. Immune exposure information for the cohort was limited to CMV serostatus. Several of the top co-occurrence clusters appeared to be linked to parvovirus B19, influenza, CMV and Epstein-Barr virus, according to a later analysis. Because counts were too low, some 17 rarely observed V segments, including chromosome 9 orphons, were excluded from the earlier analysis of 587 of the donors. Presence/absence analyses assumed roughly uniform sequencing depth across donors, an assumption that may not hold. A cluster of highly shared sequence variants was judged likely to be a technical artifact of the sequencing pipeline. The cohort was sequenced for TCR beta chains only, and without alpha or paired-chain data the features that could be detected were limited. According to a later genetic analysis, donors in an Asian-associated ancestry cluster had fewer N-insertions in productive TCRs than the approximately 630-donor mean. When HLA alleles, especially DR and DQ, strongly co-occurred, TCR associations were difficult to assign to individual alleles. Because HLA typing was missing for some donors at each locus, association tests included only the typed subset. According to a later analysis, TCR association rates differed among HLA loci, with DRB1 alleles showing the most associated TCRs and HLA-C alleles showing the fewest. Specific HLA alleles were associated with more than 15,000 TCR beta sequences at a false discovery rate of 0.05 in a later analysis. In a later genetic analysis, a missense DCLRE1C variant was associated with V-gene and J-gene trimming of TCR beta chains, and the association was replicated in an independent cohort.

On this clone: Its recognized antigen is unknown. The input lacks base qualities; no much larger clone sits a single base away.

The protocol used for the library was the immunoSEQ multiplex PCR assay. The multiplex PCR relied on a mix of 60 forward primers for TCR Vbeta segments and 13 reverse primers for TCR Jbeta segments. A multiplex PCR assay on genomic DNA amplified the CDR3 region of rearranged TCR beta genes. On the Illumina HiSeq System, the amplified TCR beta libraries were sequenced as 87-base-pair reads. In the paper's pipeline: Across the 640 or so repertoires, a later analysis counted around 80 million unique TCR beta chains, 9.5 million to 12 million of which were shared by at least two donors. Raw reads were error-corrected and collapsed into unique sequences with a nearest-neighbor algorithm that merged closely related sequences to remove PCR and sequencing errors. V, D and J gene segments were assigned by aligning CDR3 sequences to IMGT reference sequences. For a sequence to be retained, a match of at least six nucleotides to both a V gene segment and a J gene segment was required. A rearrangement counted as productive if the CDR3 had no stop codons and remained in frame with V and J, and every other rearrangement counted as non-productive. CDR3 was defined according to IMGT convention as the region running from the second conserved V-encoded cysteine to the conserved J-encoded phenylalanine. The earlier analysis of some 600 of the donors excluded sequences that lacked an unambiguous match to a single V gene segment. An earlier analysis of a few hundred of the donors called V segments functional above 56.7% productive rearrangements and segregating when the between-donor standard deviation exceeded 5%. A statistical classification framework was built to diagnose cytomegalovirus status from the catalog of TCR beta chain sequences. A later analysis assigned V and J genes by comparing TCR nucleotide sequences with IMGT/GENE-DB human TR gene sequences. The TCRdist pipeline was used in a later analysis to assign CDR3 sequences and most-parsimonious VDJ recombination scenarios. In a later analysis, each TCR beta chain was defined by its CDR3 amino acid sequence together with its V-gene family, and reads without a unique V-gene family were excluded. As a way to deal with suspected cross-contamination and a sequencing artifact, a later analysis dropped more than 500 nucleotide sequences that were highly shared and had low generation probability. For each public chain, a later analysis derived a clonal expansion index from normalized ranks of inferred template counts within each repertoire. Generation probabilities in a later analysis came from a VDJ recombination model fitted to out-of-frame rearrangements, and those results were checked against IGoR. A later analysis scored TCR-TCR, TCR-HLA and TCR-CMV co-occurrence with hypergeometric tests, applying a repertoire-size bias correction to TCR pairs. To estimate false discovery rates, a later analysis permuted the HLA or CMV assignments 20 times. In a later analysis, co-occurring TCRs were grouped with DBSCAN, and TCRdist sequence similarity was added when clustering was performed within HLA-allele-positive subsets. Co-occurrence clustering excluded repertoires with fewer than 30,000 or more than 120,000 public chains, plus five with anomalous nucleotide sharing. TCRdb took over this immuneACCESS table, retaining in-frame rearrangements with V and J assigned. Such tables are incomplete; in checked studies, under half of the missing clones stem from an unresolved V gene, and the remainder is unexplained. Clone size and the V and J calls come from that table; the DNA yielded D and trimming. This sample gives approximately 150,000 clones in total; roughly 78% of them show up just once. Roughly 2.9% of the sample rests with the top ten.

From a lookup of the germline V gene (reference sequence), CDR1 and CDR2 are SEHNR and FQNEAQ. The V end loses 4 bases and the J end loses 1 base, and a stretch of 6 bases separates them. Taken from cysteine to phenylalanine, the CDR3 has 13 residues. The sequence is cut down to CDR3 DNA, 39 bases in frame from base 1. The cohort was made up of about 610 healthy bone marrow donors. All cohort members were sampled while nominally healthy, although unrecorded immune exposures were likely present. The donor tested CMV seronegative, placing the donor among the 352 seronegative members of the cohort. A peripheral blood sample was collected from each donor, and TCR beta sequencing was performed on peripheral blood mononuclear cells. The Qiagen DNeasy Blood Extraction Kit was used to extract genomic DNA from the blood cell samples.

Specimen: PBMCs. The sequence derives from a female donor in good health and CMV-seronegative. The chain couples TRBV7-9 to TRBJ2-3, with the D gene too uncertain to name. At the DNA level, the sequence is TGTGCCAGCAGCTCCGTTGGCACAGATACGCAGTATTTT. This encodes CASSSVGTDTQYF.